This entry lists 13 T cell receptor beta chains sequenced from one sample in a study of spatial heterogeneity in lung cancer. TCRdb itself ran the 5' RACE reads through MiXCR, one entry per CDR3 protein. Seen here are around 110,000 distinct CDR3 sequences, 9% to 15% observed once, and the top ten hold roughly 17%. The sample's time point: blood at routine non-recurrence follow-up after resection. Extraction of whole RNA from tumor, nontumor lung or frozen PBMC preceded unsorted sequencing. This sample comprised PBMCs, obtained at follow-up. The source of these receptors is a male donor with early-stage non-small cell lung cancer.

J is TRBJ2-7 and V is TRBV28; TRBD1 aligns across 9 bases. The germline V gene encodes CDR1 MDHEN and CDR2 SYDVKM. The CDR3 extends over 15 amino acids. J was trimmed by 4 bases and V by 6 bases; bases with no gene match: 10. This CDR3 reads CASRLPGQGLYEQYF. In DNA, the CDR3 is TGTGCCAGCAGGCTCCCGGGACAGGGTCTGTACGAGCAGTACTTC.

The chain is built from TRBV5-1 and TRBJ2-5, with TRBD2 as a possible D gene (6 bases). The CDR3 is 13 amino acids. Looked up from germline, CDR1 is SGHRS and CDR2 is YFSETQ. Trimming left V 4 bases short and J 3 bases short, with 10 bases between. In DNA, the CDR3 is TGCGCCAGCAGCAGGGACTGGGAAGAGACCCAGTACTTC. This sequence encodes CASSRDWEETQYF.

The table lists this clonotype with many counts. The chain is built from TRBV5-1 and TRBJ1-2; D may be TRBD1 (5 bases). Trimming removed 5 bases from V and 0 bases from J, with 14 bases in between. The CDR3 has 15 amino acids. CDR1 is SGHRS and CDR2 is YFSETQ in the germline V gene. In DNA form, the CDR3 reads TGCGCCAGCAGATTGCGACAGAATCCTAACTATGGCTACACCTTC. This codes for CASRLRQNPNYGYTF.

V and J are TRBV20-1 and TRBJ1-2, with 11 bases matching TRBD1. CDR1 and CDR2 from the germline V gene are DFQATT and SNEGSKA (reference sequence). Unmatched junction bases numbered 5, after V lost 6 bases and J lost 2 bases. The CDR3 consists of 14 residues. CDR3: CSAGGDRGNYGYTF. The DNA of the CDR3 is TGCAGTGCCGGAGGGGACAGGGGGAACTATGGCTACACCTTC.

This clonotype was found a few times. The V gene is TRBV28, the J gene TRBJ2-2, with D uncertain. Trimming took off 3 bases at V and 6 bases at J, with 8 bases between the two ends. Germline V CDR1 and CDR2: MDHEN, SYDVKM. The length of the CDR3 is 13 residues. CDR3 loop: CASSFSMSGELFF. CDR3 DNA: TGTGCCAGCAGTTTCAGTATGTCCGGGGAGCTGTTTTTT.

The rearrangement uses TRBV2 and TRBJ1-5; maybe TRBD1 (5 bases). This CDR3 comprises 14 residues. The V and J ends lost 8 bases and 6 bases respectively, with 17 bases between them. The germline V gene encodes CDR1 SNHLY and CDR2 FYNNEI. This CDR3 reads CASGRQGGTQPQHF. Here the CDR3 DNA reads TGTGCCAGCGGGCGGCAGGGAGGGACTCAGCCCCAGCATTTT.

This clonotype turned up a few times. The chain carries TRBV29-1 and TRBJ1-5; 9 bases line up with TRBD1. Germline V CDR1 and CDR2: SQVTM, ANQGSEA. V gave up 6 bases and J gave up 7 bases; unmatched junction bases: 10. This CDR3 contains 14 residues. CDR3 sequence (DNA): TGCAGCGTCCAATCGGGACAGGGAAGACAGCCCCAGCATTTT. Encoded protein: CSVQSGQGRQPQHF.

This clonotype has only a few counts. The CDR3 loop is CASSELPGQGKADTQYF. CDR3 coding DNA: TGCGCCAGCAGTGAGCTTCCGGGACAGGGGAAAGCAGATACGCAGTATTTT. The V gene is TRBV10-1, the J gene TRBJ2-3; 10 nucleotides match TRBD1. CDR3 size: 17 residues. V was clipped by 2 bases and J by 4 bases; unmatched bases: 9. The germline CDR1 and CDR2 sequences are WNHNN and SYGVQD (reference sequence).

This clonotype was detected many times. The CDR3 sequence is CASSNTGTVEAFF. Written as DNA, the CDR3 is TGTGCCAGCAGTAACACCGGGACAGTAGAAGCTTTCTTT. The chain has TRBV6-5 and TRBJ1-1, with 7 nucleotides matching TRBD1. The CDR3 totals 13 residues. Losses at the gene ends were 5 bases for V and 8 bases for J; bases not matched to a gene: 8. The germline gives CDR1 MNHEY, CDR2 SVGAGI.

This clonotype was counted ten times or more. This CDR3 is CASSSTAQNTEAFF. The CDR3, as DNA: TGTGCCAGCAGCTCGACTGCCCAGAACACTGAAGCTTTCTTT. This sequence joins TRBV7-2 and TRBJ1-1; D is uncertain. The length of the CDR3 is 14 residues. Germline loops: CDR1 SGHTA, CDR2 FQGNSA. V was cut by 4 bases and J by 1 base, with 10 bases left in between. Based on the CDR3 plus reference TRBV7-2 and TRBJ1-1, the full variable domain is GAGVSQSPSNKVTEKGKDVELRCDPISGHTALYWYRQSLGQGLEFLIYFQGNSAPDKSGLPSDRFSAERTGGSVSTLTIQRTQQEDSAVYLCASSSTAQNTEAFFGQGTRLTVV.

The V call is TRBV30, the J call TRBJ1-1; D remains unclear. The CDR3 totals 13 residues. Germline CDR1 and CDR2: GTSNPN and SVGIG (reference sequence). V was pared by 5 bases and J by 1 base, with 11 bases between. CDR3 in DNA: TGTGCCTGGTCTAGGACGGAGAACACTGAAGCTTTCTTT. Its protein product is CAWSRTENTEAFF.

This clonotype came up a few times. The CDR3 loop reads CASSSGNSYEQYF. The DNA of the CDR3 is TGTGCCAGCAGCTCCGGGAACTCCTACGAGCAGTACTTC. The chain links TRBV12-3 or TRBV12-4 to TRBJ2-7; D might be TRBD2 (5 bases). Deletions cut 6 bases from V and 0 bases from J, with 9 bases between. This CDR3 region has 13 residues.

This clonotype has just a few counts. The chain recombines TRBV7-9 with TRBJ1-1; a possible D gene is TRBD1 (5 bases). V lost 4 bases and J 0 bases, leaving 18 bases between the germline ends. The CDR3 loop spans 17 amino acids. Germline CDR1 reads SEHNR; CDR2 reads FQNEAQ (reference sequence). CDR3 bases: TGTGCCAGCAGCTCCCCCCGGCAGGGCCGCATGAACACTGAAGCTTTCTTT. This encodes CASSSPRQGRMNTEAFF.